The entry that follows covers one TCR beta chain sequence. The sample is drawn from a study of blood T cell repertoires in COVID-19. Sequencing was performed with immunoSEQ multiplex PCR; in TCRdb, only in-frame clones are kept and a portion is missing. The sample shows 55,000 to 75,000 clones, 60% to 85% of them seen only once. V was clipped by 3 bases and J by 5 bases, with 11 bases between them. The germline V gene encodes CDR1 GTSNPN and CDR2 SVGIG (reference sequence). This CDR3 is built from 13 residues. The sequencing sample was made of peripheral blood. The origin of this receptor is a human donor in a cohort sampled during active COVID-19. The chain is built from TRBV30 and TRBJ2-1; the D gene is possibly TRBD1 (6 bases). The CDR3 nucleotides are TGTGCCTGGAGCGATCGGACAGACAATGAGCAGTTCTTC. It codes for CAWSDRTDNEQFF. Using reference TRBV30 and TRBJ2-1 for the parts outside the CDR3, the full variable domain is SQTIHQWPATLVQPVGSPLSLECTVEGTSNPNLYWYRQAAGRGLQLLFYSVGIGQISSEVPQNLSASRPQDRQFILSSKKLLLSDSGFYLCAWSDRTDNEQFFGPGTRLTVL.